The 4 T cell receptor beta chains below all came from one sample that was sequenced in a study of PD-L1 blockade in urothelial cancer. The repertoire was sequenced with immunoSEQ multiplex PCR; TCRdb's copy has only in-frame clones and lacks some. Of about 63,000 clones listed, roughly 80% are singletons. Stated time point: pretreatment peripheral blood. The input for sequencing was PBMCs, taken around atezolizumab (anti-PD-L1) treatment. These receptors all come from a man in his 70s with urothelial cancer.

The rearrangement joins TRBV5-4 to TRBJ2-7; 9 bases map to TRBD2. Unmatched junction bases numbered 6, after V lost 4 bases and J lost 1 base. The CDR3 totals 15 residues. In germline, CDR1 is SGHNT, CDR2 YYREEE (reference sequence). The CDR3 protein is CASSTGTSSSYEQYF. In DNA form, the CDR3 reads TGTGCCAGCAGCACGGGGACTAGCAGTTCCTACGAGCAGTACTTC. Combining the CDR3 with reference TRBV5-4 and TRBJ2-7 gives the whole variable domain ETGVTQSPTHLIKTRGQQVTLRCSSQSGHNTVSWYQQALGQGPQFIFQYYREEENGRGNFPPRFSGLQFPNYSSELNVNALELDDSALYLCASSTGTSSSYEQYFGPGTRLTVT.

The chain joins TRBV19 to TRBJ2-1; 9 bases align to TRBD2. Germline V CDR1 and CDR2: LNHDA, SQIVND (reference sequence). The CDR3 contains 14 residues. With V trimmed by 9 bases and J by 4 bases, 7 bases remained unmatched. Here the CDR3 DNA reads TGTGCCAGGGACCTAGCGGGGTGGTACAATGAGCAGTTCTTC. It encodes CARDLAGWYNEQFF.

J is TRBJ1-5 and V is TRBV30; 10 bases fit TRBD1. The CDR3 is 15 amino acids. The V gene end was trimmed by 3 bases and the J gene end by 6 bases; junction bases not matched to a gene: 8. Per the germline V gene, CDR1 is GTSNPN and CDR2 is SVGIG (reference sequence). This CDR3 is CAWRASWDRGQPQHF. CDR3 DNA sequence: TGTGCCTGGAGGGCTTCTTGGGACAGGGGTCAGCCCCAGCATTTT.

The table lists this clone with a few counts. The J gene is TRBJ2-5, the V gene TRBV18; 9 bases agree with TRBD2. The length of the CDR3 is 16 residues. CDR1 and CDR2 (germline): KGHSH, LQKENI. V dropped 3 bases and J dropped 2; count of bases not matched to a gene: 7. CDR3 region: CASSPSSGIGQETQYF. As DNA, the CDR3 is TGTGCCAGCTCACCTTCTAGCGGGATTGGTCAAGAGACCCAGTACTTC. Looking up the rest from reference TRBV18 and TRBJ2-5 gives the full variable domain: NAGVMQNPRHLVRRRGQEARLRCSPMKGHSHVYWYRQLPEEGLKFMVYLQKENIIDESGMPKERFSAEFPKEGPSILRIQQVVRGDSAAYFCASSPSSGIGQETQYFGPGTRLLVL.